The text below deals with one TCR beta chain. Its antigen is undetermined. Libraries were prepared by immunoSEQ multiplex PCR; TCRdb keeps only in-frame clonotypes and omits some of them. Among 140,000 or so clones listed, roughly 92% were seen once. The sample is drawn from a study of T cell responses to AZD1222 COVID-19 vaccine. Study-level points and caveats: Most donors were white British, females outnumbered males, and clonal diversity was possibly underestimated.

V shed 8 bases and J 7 bases; nucleotides not matched to a gene: 11. Germline CDR1 is MNHEY and CDR2 is SVGAGI. The CDR3 consists of 15 residues. V and J are TRBV6-5 and TRBJ1-6; TRBD1 matches at 7 bases. The source material was peripheral blood, sampled on day 0 of AZD1222 vaccination. The sequence derives from an adult in good health. CDR3 in amino acids: CASEPLGGGNSPLHF. The CDR3 bases are TGTGCCAGCGAACCACTAGGAGGGGGCAATTCACCCCTCCACTTT.